This entry features one TCR beta chain sequence. Its antigen is currently unknown. This sample stems from a study of blood T cells in healthy people across ages. Findings and limits, study-wide: Higher diversity and more naive CD4+ cells were features of long-lived donors, compared to aged donors.

Sample-barcoded 5' priming and a J-beta primer mix drove a second PCR of 7 to 11 cycles. Unique molecular identifiers of 12 random nucleotides labeled each cDNA. TCRdb re-called the 5' RACE reads through MiXCR, storing one row per CDR3 protein. The sample has 600,000 or so distinct CDR3 sequences, about 45% seen once. CDR3 size: 14 residues. The V gene lost 1 base and the J gene lost 5 bases, with 8 bases spanning the gap. From germline, CDR1 is SGHAT and CDR2 FQNNGV. The receptor was isolated from an elderly man in good health. The V and J genes are TRBV11-2 and TRBJ2-2; D not resolved. The sample taken for sequencing was blood. As DNA, the CDR3 is TGTGCCAGCAGCTTAGGTCTAATGACCGGGGAGCTGTTTTTT. Amino acid sequence: CASSLGLMTGELFF.